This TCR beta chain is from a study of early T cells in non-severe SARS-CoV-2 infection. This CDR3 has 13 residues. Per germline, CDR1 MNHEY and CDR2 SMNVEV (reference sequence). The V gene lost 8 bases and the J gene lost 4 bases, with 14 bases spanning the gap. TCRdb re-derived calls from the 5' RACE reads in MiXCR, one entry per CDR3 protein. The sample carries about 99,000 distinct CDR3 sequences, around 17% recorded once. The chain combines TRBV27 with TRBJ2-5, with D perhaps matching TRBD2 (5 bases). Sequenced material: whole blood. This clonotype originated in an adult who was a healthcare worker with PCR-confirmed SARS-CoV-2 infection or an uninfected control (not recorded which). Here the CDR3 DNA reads TGTGCCAGCCGGCCCCGGGGTGGAGAGACCCAGTACTTC. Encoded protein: CASRPRGGETQYF.